These 19 T cell receptor beta chains share one sample of origin, sequenced in a study of early T cells in non-severe SARS-CoV-2 infection. TCRdb reprocessed the 5' RACE reads with MiXCR, giving one entry per CDR3 protein. The data contain about 87,000 distinct CDR3 sequences, 12% to 15% of them singletons. The sequencing sample was made of whole blood. All receptors come from an adult who was a healthcare worker with PCR-confirmed SARS-CoV-2 infection or an uninfected control (not recorded which).

This clonotype was seen a few times. The V call is TRBV20-1, the J call TRBJ2-3; D gene uncertain. In germline, CDR1 is DFQATT, CDR2 SNEGSKA (reference sequence). The CDR3 length is 12 residues. V was cut by 1 base and J by 1 base, with 3 bases left in between. The CDR3 here is CSARVGTDTQYF. The CDR3 DNA follows: TGCAGTGCTAGAGTCGGCACAGATACGCAGTATTTT.

In its sample, this clonotype was seen many times. The CDR3 loop reads CASRGINYGYTF. CDR3 bases: TGTGCCAGCAGGGGGATTAACTATGGCTACACCTTC. This chain connects TRBV2 to TRBJ1-2; D not certain. V lost 6 bases to trimming and J lost 1 base, with 6 bases between them. This CDR3 is built from 12 residues. Germline CDR1 SNHLY, CDR2 FYNNEI.

This clonotype was recorded at least ten times. V and J are TRBV19 and TRBJ2-1; 11 bases are shared with TRBD2. Losses at the gene ends were 9 bases for V and 7 bases for J; bases not matched to a gene: 17. Germline CDR1 is LNHDA and CDR2 is SQIVND (reference sequence). This CDR3 is built from 17 residues. CDR3 loop: CASQRPPLAGVDNEQFF. CDR3 bases: TGTGCCAGCCAACGTCCCCCACTAGCGGGGGTTGATAATGAGCAGTTCTTC.

This clonotype has just a few counts. This chain connects TRBV11-2 to TRBJ2-3; D assignment may be TRBD1 or TRBD2 (5 bases each). The CDR3 runs to 15 residues. Trimming cost V 6 bases and J 5 bases, with 18 bases left between them. The germline V gene encodes CDR1 SGHAT and CDR2 FQNNGV. The CDR3 DNA follows: TGTGCCAGCAGTTCACAACCGGGGCCACAAGATACGCAGTATTTT. This codes for CASSSQPGPQDTQYF.

The gene calls are TRBV29-1 and TRBJ2-7; weak D call: TRBD1 (6 bases). The CDR3 runs 14 residues. V lost 2 bases and J lost 4, with 15 bases in between. CDR1 is SQVTM, CDR2 ANQGSEA, per germline. Here the CDR3 reads CSVEYQGPPYEQYF. As DNA, the CDR3 is TGCAGCGTTGAATACCAGGGGCCGCCTTACGAGCAGTACTTC.

This clonotype was counted only a few times. V gene TRBV4-1 combines with J gene TRBJ2-5; TRBD1 matches 7 bases. J was trimmed by 4 bases and V by 3 bases; bases with no gene match: 2. The CDR3 is made up of 13 amino acids. The germline gives CDR1 MGHRA, CDR2 YSYEKL. In DNA form, the CDR3 reads TGCGCCAGCAGCCATTGGACAGGAGAGACCCAGTACTTC. Its translation: CASSHWTGETQYF.

Ten or more counts support this clonotype. The chain employs TRBV28 and TRBJ2-1, with a possible D match to TRBD1 (5 bases). The CDR3 covers 17 residues. The V end lost 1 base, the J end lost 4 bases, and 17 bases lay between the germline ends. Germline V lookup: CDR1 MDHEN, CDR2 SYDVKM. For the CDR3, the DNA is TGTGCCAGCAGTTTATCCCCAGCCCCCACAGGATACAATGAGCAGTTCTTC. This codes for CASSLSPAPTGYNEQFF. The whole variable domain, filled in from reference TRBV28 and TRBJ2-1, reads DVKVTQSSRYLVKRTGEKVFLECVQDMDHENMFWYRQDPGLGLRLIYFSYDVKMKEKGDIPEGYSVSREKKERFSLILESASTNQTSMYLCASSLSPAPTGYNEQFFGPGTRLTVL.

This clonotype was seen only a few times. The chain carries TRBV19 and TRBJ1-2; no firm D call. The CDR3 is 14 amino acids. Germline V CDR1 and CDR2: LNHDA, SQIVND (reference sequence). Trimming took off 3 bases at V and 6 bases at J, with 14 bases between the two ends. The CDR3 region is CASSIRAGANGYTF. Here the CDR3 DNA reads TGTGCCAGTAGTATCCGGGCAGGCGCGAATGGCTACACCTTC.

This clonotype was recorded a few times. The V and J genes are TRBV10-1 and TRBJ1-1; 8 positions agree with TRBD1. V was pared by 5 bases and J by 1 base, with 3 bases of the junction left unmatched. Per germline, CDR1 WNHNN and CDR2 SYGVQD (reference sequence). CDR3 length: 14 amino acids. The DNA of the CDR3 is TGCGCCAGCAGTAGACAGGGGTCGAACACTGAAGCTTTCTTT. Translating it yields CASSRQGSNTEAFF.

The gene calls are TRBV29-1 and TRBJ2-1; tentatively, D is TRBD2 (5 bases). The CDR3 contains 15 residues. The germline CDR1 and CDR2 sequences are SQVTM and ANQGSEA. V was cut by 6 bases and J by 6 bases, with 21 bases left in between. In DNA form, the CDR3 reads TGCAGCGTCCCCAACCCAGCGGCCCTCCCCAATGAGCAGTTCTTC. It encodes CSVPNPAALPNEQFF.

The sample holds a few counts of this clonotype. J is TRBJ1-4 and V is TRBV14; a weak D match, TRBD1 (5 bases). The CDR3 is 15 residues long. The V end lost 3 bases, the J end lost 7 bases, and 15 bases lay between the germline ends. Germline-derived CDR1 and CDR2 are SGHDN and FVKESK. CDR3: CASSQVAGRGEKLFF. The CDR3 DNA reads TGTGCCAGCAGCCAGGTGGCAGGGAGGGGTGAAAAACTGTTTTTT.

The chain combines TRBV7-2 with TRBJ1-6; 7 bases match TRBD1. The germline CDR1 and CDR2 sequences are SGHTA and FQGNSA. Unmatched junction bases numbered 3, after V lost 1 base and J lost 6 bases. This CDR3 is built from 15 residues. This chain's CDR3 is CASSLEGTVNSPLHF. In DNA form, the CDR3 reads TGTGCCAGCAGCTTAGAGGGGACAGTTAATTCACCCCTCCACTTT.

The chain recombines TRBV20-1 with TRBJ2-3, with 10 positions matching TRBD2. CDR3 length: 16 amino acids. Losses at the gene ends were 6 bases for V and 6 bases for J; bases not matched to a gene: 15. Germline V gives CDR1 DFQATT, CDR2 SNEGSKA (reference sequence). As DNA, the CDR3 is TGCAGTGCCCCAAGACCCGTAGCGGGGGGTCGCGATACGCAGTATTTT. Translated, it gives CSAPRPVAGGRDTQYF.

For the CDR3, the DNA is TGTGCCAGCTCAAGGACAGCCACAGATACGCAGTATTTT. This sequence encodes CASSRTATDTQYF. The chain combines TRBV18 with TRBJ2-3; D possibly corresponds to TRBD1 (6 bases). Trimming shortened V by 5 bases and J by 2 bases, and 8 bases separated the two germline ends. This CDR3 comprises 13 residues. Germline assignment: CDR1 KGHSH and CDR2 LQKENI.

This clonotype has more than one count but fewer than ten. At one of its ends the junction is not consistent with the germline gene, which may arise from a read error. The V gene is TRBV30, the J gene TRBJ1-3; TRBD1 matches 7 bases. Looked up from germline, CDR1 is GTSNPN and CDR2 is SVGIG (reference sequence). This CDR3 region has 12 residues. Here the CDR3 reads CAWRGQNSGTDF. CDR3 nucleotide sequence: TGTGCCTGGAGGGGACAGAATTCGGGAACGGATTTT. Full variable domain (rest looked up from reference TRBV30 and TRBJ1-3): SQTIHQWPATLVQPVGSPLSLECTVEGTSNPNLYWYRQAAGRGLQLLFYSVGIGQISSEVPQNLSASRPQDRQFILSSKKLLLSDSGFYLCAWRGQNSGTDFGEGSWLTVV.

The J gene is TRBJ1-6, the V gene TRBV5-1; D perhaps matches TRBD1 (5 bases). This CDR3 has 14 amino acids. Trimming removed 5 bases at V and 7 bases at J, with 13 bases between. Germline assignment: CDR1 SGHRS and CDR2 YFSETQ. The CDR3 coding sequence is TGCGCCAGCAGGCTCGGGACGGAGAATTCACCCCTCCACTTT. It specifies CASRLGTENSPLHF.

The genes are TRBV7-3 and TRBJ1-1; the D gene is possibly TRBD1 (5 bases). Germline V gene sequence: CDR1 SGHTA, CDR2 FQGTGA. V lost 2 bases and J lost 7, with 14 bases in between. The CDR3 consists of 14 residues. The CDR3 loop is CASSLVPGMIEAFF. In nucleotides, the CDR3 is TGTGCCAGCAGCTTAGTACCAGGGATGATTGAAGCTTTCTTT.

The chain couples TRBV29-1 to TRBJ1-3; TRBD1 is a possible D gene (6 bases). Per the germline V gene, CDR1 is SQVTM and CDR2 is ANQGSEA. Trimming took off 6 bases at V and 5 bases at J, with 17 bases between the two ends. The CDR3 runs 14 residues. Here the CDR3 DNA reads TGCAGCGTCGTCACCTGGGGGGCTCGAAACACCATATATTTT. Its translation is CSVVTWGARNTIYF.

The chain combines TRBV11-2 with TRBJ2-5; 7 bases fit TRBD1. There are 14 residues in the CDR3. CDR1 is SGHAT and CDR2 is FQNNGV in the germline V gene. With V trimmed by 4 bases and J by 1 base, 3 bases remained unmatched. The CDR3 sequence is CASSSWDSQETQYF. Here the CDR3 DNA reads TGTGCCAGCAGCTCTTGGGACAGCCAAGAGACCCAGTACTTC.